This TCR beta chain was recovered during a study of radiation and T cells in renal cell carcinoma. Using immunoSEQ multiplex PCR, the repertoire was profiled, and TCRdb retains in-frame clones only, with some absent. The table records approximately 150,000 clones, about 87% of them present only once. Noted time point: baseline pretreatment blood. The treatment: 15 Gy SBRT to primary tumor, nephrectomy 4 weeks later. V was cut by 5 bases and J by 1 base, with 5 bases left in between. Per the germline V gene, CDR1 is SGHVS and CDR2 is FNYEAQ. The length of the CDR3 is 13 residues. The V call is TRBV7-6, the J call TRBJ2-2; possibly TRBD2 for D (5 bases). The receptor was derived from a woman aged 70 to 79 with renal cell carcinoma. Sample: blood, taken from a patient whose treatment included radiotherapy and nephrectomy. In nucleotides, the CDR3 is TGTGCCAGCAGCGGGAGGAACACCGGGGAGCTGTTTTTT. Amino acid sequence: CASSGRNTGELFF.